This record covers a single TCR beta chain. The germline gene is not matched at one end of the junction; a read error may be the cause. TCRdb analysed the RT-PCR reads with MiXCR anew, one entry per CDR3 protein. The sample carries around 170,000 distinct CDR3 sequences, approximately 24% recorded once. The data are from a study of patients and donors after allogeneic stem cell transplantation. The germline V gene has CDR1 SGHKS and CDR2 YYEKEE (reference sequence). The CDR3 sequence is 17 residues long. V gene TRBV5-5 combines with J gene TRBJ2-3; TRBD1 aligns across 7 bases. This TCR came from a human donor who was either an allogeneic HSCT recipient or a stem cell or donor lymphocyte infusion donor (not recorded which). It is not recorded whose cells these are; they may come from a transplant donor. Sequenced: blood, either unsorted or a sorted T cell fraction (not recorded which). In DNA form, the CDR3 reads TGTGCCAGCAGTTTGGACAGGAAACACCAAAAGACAGATACGCAGTATTTT. Translating it yields CASSLDRKHQKTDTQYF.